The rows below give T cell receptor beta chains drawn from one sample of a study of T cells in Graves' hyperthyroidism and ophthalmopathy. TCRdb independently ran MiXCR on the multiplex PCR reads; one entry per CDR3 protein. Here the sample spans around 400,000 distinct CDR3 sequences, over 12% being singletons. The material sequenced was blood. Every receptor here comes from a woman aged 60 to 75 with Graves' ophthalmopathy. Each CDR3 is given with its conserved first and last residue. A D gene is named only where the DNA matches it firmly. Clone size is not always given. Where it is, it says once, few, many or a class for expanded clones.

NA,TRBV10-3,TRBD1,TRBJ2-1,TGTGCCATCAGTGAAGGGGGGACAGGGGGTCTCAATGAGCAGTTCTTC,CAISEGGTGGLNEQFF
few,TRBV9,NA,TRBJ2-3,TGTGCCAGCAGCGCCTCTAGAGATACGCAGTATTTT,CASSASRDTQYF
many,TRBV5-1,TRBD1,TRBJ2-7,TGCGCCAGCAGCTACTCCGGGACAGAATCCTACGAGCAGTACTTC,CASSYSGTESYEQYF
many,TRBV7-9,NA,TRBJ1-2,TGTGCCAGCAGCTCTCTCAGCCGGGGCTACACCTTC,CASSSLSRGYTF
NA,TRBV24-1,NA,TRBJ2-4,TGTGCCACCAGGGATGTAGCCAAAAACATTCAGTACTTC,CATRDVAKNIQYF
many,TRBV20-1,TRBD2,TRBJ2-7,TGCAGTGCCAAAGTAGCGGGAGAACCCTACGAGCAGTACTTC,CSAKVAGEPYEQYF
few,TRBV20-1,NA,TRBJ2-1,TGCAGTGCTAACGATAGGGGAAGCTCCTACAATGAGCAGTTCTTC,CSANDRGSSYNEQFF
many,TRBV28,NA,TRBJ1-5,TGTGCCAGCAGACCACAGACAGTTACAATTAGCAATCAGCCCCAGCATTTT,CASRPQTVTISNQPQHF
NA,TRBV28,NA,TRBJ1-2,TGTGCCAGCAGATCACCCCGCCGGGGGGGCAGCTATGGCTACACCTTC,CASRSPRRGGSYGYTF
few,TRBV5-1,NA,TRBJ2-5,TGCGCCAGCAGCTTGGAGGCTAGCAGAGACGGAGAGACCCAGTACTTC,CASSLEASRDGETQYF
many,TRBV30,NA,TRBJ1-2,TGTGCCTGGAACGAGGGGGGGGCAGGGGTGGACTATGGCTACACCTTC,CAWNEGGAGVDYGYTF
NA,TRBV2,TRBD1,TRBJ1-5,TGTGCCAGCAGTGAAGGGACAGGGTGCGGCAATCAGCCCCAGCATTTT,CASSEGTGCGNQPQHF
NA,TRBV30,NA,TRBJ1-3,TGTGCCTGGACGCCGTTCGGCCTCTCTGGAAACACCATATATTTT,CAWTPFGLSGNTIYF
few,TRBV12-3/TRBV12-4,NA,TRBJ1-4,TGTGCCAGCAGCCGTACCGGGTGGGAAAAACTGTTTTTT,CASSRTGWEKLFF
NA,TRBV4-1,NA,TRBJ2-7,TGCGCCAGCAGCCAAGAATCCAGGCGCTCCTACGAGCAGTACTTC,CASSQESRRSYEQYF
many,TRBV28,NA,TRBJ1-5,TGTGCCAGCAGTCAACCCCAACAGGGTGGGAGCAATCAGCCCCAGCATTTT,CASSQPQQGGSNQPQHF
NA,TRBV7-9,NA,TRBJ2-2,TGTGCCAGCAGGCCCTGGAGGGGGGAGAACACCGGGGAGCTGTTTTTT,CASRPWRGENTGELFF
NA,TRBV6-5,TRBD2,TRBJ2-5,TGTGCCAGCAGTTACTCGAAGCTAGCGGAAGAGACCCAGTACTTC,CASSYSKLAEETQYF
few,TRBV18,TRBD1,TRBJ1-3,TGTGCCAGCTCACCACGGGACAGGGTGGAAGGAAACACCATATATTTT,CASSPRDRVEGNTIYF
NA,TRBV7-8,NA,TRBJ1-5,TGTGCCAGCAGCTTAGGCGGGGGAACTGGTTATCAGCCCCAGCATTTT,CASSLGGGTGYQPQHF
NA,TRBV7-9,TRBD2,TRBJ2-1,TGTGCCAGCAGCTTAGGGGGGGGGCAGTTCTTC,CASSLGGGQFF
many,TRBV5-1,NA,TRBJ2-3,TGCGCCAGCAGCTTGGGTAGTAGCACAGATACGCAGTATTTT,CASSLGSSTDTQYF
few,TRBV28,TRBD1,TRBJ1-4,TGTGCCAGCAGCCCCTACAGGGGGAAACGTGAAAAACTGTTTTTT,CASSPYRGKREKLFF
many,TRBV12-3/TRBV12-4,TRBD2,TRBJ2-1,TGTGCCAGCAGTTTTTCGGGGGGGGAGCAGTTCTTC,CASSFSGGEQFF
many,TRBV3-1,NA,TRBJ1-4,TGTGCCAGCAGCCAAGGGGTACGGAGGAATGAAAAACTGTTTTTT,CASSQGVRRNEKLFF
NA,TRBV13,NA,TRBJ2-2,TGTGCCAGCAGCTCCCGGCTGGACAGAAACACCGGGGAGCTGTTTTTT,CASSSRLDRNTGELFF
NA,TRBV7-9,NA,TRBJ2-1,TGTGCCAGCAGCCCCGGAGGGGGGGGGGGCAGGTGGACCGGTGAGCAGTTCTTC,CASSPGGGGGRWTGEQFF
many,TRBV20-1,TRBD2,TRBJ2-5,TGCAGTGCTGGCGGGACTAGGCGAGAGACCCAGTACTTC,CSAGGTRRETQYF
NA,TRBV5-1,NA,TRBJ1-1,TGCGCCAGCAGCCCCCCGCCCGGGTACGCTTTCTTT,CASSPPPGYAFF
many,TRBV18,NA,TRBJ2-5,TGTGCCAGCTCATCAATGCAGGGCCCAGAGACCCAGTACTTC,CASSSMQGPETQYF
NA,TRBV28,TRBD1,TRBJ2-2,TGTGCCAGCAGTCGACAGGGGGCCGTTGACGGGGAGCTGTTTTTT,CASSRQGAVDGELFF
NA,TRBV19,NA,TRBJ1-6,TGTGCCAGTAGTCCCCGAGTAGGAGCCTCACCCCTCCACTTT,CASSPRVGASPLHF
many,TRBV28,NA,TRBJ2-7,TGTGCCAGCAGCCGGGACACCGCCTACGAGCAGTACTTC,CASSRDTAYEQYF
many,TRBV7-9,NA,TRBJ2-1,TGTGCCAGCAGAATATCCGCGGGTGAGCAGTTCTTC,CASRISAGEQFF
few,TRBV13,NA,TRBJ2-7,TGTGCCAGCAGCAAAACAGGGACCTTCTACGAGCAGTACTTC,CASSKTGTFYEQYF
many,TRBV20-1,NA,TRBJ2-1,TGCAGTGCTAGAGAGCGAAGAACCTACAATGAGCAGTTCTTC,CSARERRTYNEQFF
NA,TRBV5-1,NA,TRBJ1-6,TGCGCCAACAGCTTGGTGGGGGCCAATTCACCCCTCCACTTT,CANSLVGANSPLHF
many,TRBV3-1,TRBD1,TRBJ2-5,TGTGCCAGCAGCCACCTCCGGGCCAGGGGGGAGACCCAGTACTTC,CASSHLRARGETQYF
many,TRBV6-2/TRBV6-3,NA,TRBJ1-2,TGTGCCAGCAGGTGGGACAATAACTATGGCTACACCTTC,CASRWDNNYGYTF
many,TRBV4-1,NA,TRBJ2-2,TGCGCCAGCAGCCAAGATTCACAGCGAACGAACACCGGGGAGCTGTTTTTT,CASSQDSQRTNTGELFF
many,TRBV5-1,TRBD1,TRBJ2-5,TGCGCCAGCAGCTCCCGGACAGGGTGGCAAGAGACCCAGTACTTC,CASSSRTGWQETQYF
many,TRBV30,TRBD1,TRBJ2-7,TGTGCCTGGAGGAGGGACAGGGGGCCCTACGAGCAGTACTTC,CAWRRDRGPYEQYF
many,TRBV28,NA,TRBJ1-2,TGTGCCAGCAGTTTCGTTCGGGGGCCGGGCTACACCTTC,CASSFVRGPGYTF
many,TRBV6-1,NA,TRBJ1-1,TGTGCCAGCAGCCCACCGGGGGAGAACACTGAAGCTTTCTTT,CASSPPGENTEAFF
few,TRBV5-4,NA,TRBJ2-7,TGTGCCAGCAGCTTGGTTCGTGGGAGTTCTACTTTAAGCGAGCAGTACTTC,CASSLVRGSSTLSEQYF
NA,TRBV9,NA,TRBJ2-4,TGTGCCAGCAGCGCCCAACAGGGAGGCAAAAACATTCAGTACTTC,CASSAQQGGKNIQYF
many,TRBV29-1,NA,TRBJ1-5,TGCAGCGCAGGTTCAGGTAATCAGCCCCAGCATTTT,CSAGSGNQPQHF
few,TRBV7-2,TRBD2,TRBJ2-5,TGTGCCAGCAGCCGCAGGACTAGCGGGGCCCTAGAGACCCAGTACTTC,CASSRRTSGALETQYF
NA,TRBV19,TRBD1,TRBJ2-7,TGTGCCAGTAGTACCGGGACAGGGGGAGACTACGAGCAGTACTTC,CASSTGTGGDYEQYF
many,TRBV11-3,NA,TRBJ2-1,TGTGCCCGTCGGTGGGCCCACAATGAGCAGTTCTTC,CARRWAHNEQFF
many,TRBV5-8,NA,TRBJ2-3,TGTGCCAGCAGCTTGGGTTCGGCCACCACTATCACAGATACGCAGTATTTT,CASSLGSATTITDTQYF
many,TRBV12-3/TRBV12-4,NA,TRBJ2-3,TGTGCCAGCAGCGGACCCGGGACTGAGGATACGCAGTATTTT,CASSGPGTEDTQYF